These T cell receptor beta chains were read from a single sample in a study of blood T cell repertoires in COVID-19. The assay was immunoSEQ multiplex PCR, and TCRdb's table has in-frame clones only and misses some. Among 180,000 or so clones listed, approximately 89% were seen once. The sequenced sample was PBMCs or T cells enriched from blood (not recorded which). The source is a woman in her late teens or twenties who had recovered from COVID-19. Each CDR3 is given with its conserved first and last residue. Each record gives: CDR3 length, V gene, J gene, D gene, clone size, CDR3 DNA, CDR3 protein. The D gene is left open where the match is weak. Rows give clone size only sometimes, using once, few, many, or a class for an expanded clone.

>15|TRBV19|TRBJ1-5|-|-
TGTGCCAGTAGTATGACACAGGGTGGCAATCAGCCCCAGCATTTT
CASSMTQGGNQPQHF
>13|TRBV5-1|TRBJ2-1|-|-
TGCGCCAGCAGCTTGGAGAGAGCCCGGGAGCAGTTCTTC
CASSLERAREQFF
>14|TRBV7-2|TRBJ1-6|-|-
TGTGCCAGCAGCTTAGGCGGACAGAATTCACCCCTCCACTTT
CASSLGGQNSPLHF
>15|TRBV27|TRBJ2-3|TRBD2|-
TGTGCCAGCAGCCCCTGGACCGGGGGGTTAGATACGCAGTATTTT
CASSPWTGGLDTQYF
>12|TRBV7-9|TRBJ1-5|-|-
TGTGCCAGCAGCTTAGGGGCTCAGCCCCAGCATTTT
CASSLGAQPQHF
>15|TRBV27|TRBJ1-6|TRBD1|-
TGTGCCAGCAGACCAGACGACAGGGAAGTTTCACCCCTCCACTTT
CASRPDDREVSPLHF
>15|TRBV11-1|TRBJ2-1|-|once
TGTGCCAGCAGCTTAGGACAGAATTACTACAATGAGCAGTTCTTC
CASSLGQNYYNEQFF
>17|TRBV3-1/TRBV3-2|TRBJ2-5|-|-
TGTGCCAGCAGCCAAGATATGGAGGGGACGTACCAAGAGACCCAGTACTTC
CASSQDMEGTYQETQYF
>16|TRBV6-5|TRBJ1-5|-|-
TGTGCCAGCAGTTACTCGGGGCCTCGCAATGGTCAGCCCCAGCATTTT
CASSYSGPRNGQPQHF
>14|TRBV12-5|TRBJ2-7|-|-
TGTGCTAGTTCGGAGTCAGGGAGGGGGACCGAGCAGTACTTC
CASSESGRGTEQYF
>16|TRBV9|TRBJ1-4|-|once
TGTGCCAGCAGCGTCGGGGAGGTCCTAATTAATGAAAAACTGTTTTTT
CASSVGEVLINEKLFF
>14|TRBV28|TRBJ2-3|-|-
TGTGCCAGCAGTCTCGGGGTAAGGACAGATACGCAGTATTTT
CASSLGVRTDTQYF
>16|TRBV9|TRBJ2-3|TRBD2|once
TGTGCCAGCAGCGCGGGGACTAGCGGAAGCACAGATACGCAGTATTTT
CASSAGTSGSTDTQYF
>13|TRBV19|TRBJ1-1|-|-
TGTGCCAGTAGTGGAACAGGTTTAGCTGAAGCTTTCTTT
CASSGTGLAEAFF
>14|TRBV7-3|TRBJ2-7|-|-
TGTGCCAGCAGCGCACCTAGCGTCCTCTACGAGCAGTACTTC
CASSAPSVLYEQYF
>14|TRBV10-3|TRBJ1-4|TRBD1|once
TGTGCCATCGGAAAATCGGGACAGAGTGAAAAACTGTTTTTT
CAIGKSGQSEKLFF
>15|TRBV5-5|TRBJ1-5|-|-
TGTGCCAGCACCCGGGGGTCCGGCCCGAATCAGCCCCAGCATTTT
CASTRGSGPNQPQHF
>16|TRBV5-4|TRBJ2-7|TRBD2|-
TGTGCCAGCGCCGTGGGGGCTAGCGGGAGTCGGGACGAGCAGTACTTC
CASAVGASGSRDEQYF
>14|TRBV29-1|TRBJ1-5|-|-
TGCAGCGTTGCCCTGACCCCGGGGGGTCAGCCCCAGCATTTT
CSVALTPGGQPQHF
>15|TRBV19|TRBJ1-5|TRBD1|few
TGTGCCAGTGAAGACCTCGGGACAGGGGTTCAGCCCCAGCATTTT
CASEDLGTGVQPQHF
>14|TRBV6-4|TRBJ2-2|TRBD2|-
TGTGCCAGCAGTGACGGCGGGGGCACCGGGGAGCTGTTTTTT
CASSDGGGTGELFF
>14|TRBV21-1|TRBJ2-5|-|-
TGTGCCAGCAGCAGTGGGACTTCACAAGAGACCCAGTACTTC
CASSSGTSQETQYF